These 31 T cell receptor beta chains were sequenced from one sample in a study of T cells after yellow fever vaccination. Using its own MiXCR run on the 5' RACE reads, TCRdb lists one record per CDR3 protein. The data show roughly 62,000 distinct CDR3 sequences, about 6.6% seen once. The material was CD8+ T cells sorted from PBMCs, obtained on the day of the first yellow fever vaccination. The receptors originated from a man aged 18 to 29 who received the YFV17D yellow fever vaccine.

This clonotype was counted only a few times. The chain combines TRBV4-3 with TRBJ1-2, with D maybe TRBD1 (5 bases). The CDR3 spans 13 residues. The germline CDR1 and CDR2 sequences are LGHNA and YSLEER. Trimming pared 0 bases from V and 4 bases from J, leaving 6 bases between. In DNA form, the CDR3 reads TGCGCCAGCAGCCAAGATAGGGGCTATGGCTACACCTTC. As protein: CASSQDRGYGYTF.

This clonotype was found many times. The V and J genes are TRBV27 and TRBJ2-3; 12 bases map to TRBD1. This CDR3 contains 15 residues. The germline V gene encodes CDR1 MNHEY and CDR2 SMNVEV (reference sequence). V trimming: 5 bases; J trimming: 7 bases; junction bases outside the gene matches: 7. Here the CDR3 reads CASSLGTGGMNTQYF. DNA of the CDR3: TGTGCCAGCAGTCTCGGGACAGGGGGCATGAATACGCAGTATTTT.

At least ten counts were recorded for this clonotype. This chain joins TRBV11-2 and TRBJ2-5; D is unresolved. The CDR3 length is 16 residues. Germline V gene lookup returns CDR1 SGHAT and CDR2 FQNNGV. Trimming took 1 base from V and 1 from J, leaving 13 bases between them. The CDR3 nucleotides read TGTGCCAGCAGCTTAGTTGGCAGGTCCAGCCAAGAGACCCAGTACTTC. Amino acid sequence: CASSLVGRSSQETQYF.

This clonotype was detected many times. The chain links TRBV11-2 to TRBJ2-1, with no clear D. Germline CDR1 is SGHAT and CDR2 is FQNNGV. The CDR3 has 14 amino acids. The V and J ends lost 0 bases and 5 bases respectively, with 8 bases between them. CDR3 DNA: TGTGCCAGCAGCTTAGAAGCTAGAAACAATGAGCAGTTCTTC. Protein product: CASSLEARNNEQFF.

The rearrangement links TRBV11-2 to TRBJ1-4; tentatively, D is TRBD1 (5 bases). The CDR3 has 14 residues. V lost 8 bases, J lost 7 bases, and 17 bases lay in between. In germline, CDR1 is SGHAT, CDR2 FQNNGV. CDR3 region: CASSLGTEFEKLFF. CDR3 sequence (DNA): TGTGCCAGCTCACTCGGGACCGAATTTGAAAAACTGTTTTTT. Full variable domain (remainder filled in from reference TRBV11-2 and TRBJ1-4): EAGVAQSPRYKIIEKRQSVAFWCNPISGHATLYWYQQILGQGPKLLIQFQNNGVVDDSQLPKDRFSAERLKGVDSTLKIQPAKLEDSAVYLCASSLGTEFEKLFFGSGTQLSVL.

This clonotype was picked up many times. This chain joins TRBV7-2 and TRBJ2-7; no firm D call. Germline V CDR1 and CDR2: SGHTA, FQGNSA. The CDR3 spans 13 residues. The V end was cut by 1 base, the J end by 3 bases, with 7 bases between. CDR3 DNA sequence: TGTGCCAGCAGCTTAGTGGGGTACTACGAGCAGTACGTC. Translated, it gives CASSLVGYYEQYV.

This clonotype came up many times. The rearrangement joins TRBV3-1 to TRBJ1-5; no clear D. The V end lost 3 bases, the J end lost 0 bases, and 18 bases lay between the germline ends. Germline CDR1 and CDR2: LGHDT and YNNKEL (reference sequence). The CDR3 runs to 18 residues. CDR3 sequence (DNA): TGTGCCAGCAGCCAGGGCAGGACGAGTAGATATAGCAATCAGCCCCAGCATTTT. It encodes CASSQGRTSRYSNQPQHF.

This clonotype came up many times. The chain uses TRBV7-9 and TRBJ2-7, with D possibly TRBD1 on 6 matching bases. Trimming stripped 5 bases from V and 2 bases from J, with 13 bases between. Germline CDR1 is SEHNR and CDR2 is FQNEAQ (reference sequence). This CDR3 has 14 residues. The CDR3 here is CASSPGDTPYEQYF. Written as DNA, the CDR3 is TGTGCCAGCAGCCCAGGGGACACCCCCTACGAGCAGTACTTC.

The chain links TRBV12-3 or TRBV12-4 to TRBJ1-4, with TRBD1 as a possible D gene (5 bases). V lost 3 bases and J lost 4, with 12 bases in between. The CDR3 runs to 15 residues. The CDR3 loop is CASSFQGFGNEKLFF. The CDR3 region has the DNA TGTGCCAGCAGTTTTCAGGGCTTTGGTAATGAAAAACTGTTTTTT.

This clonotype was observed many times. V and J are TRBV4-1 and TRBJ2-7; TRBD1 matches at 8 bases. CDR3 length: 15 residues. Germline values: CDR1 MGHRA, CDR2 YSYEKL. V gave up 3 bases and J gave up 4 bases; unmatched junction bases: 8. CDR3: CASSHRTGTVYEQYF. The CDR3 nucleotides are TGCGCCAGCAGCCACCGGACAGGGACAGTGTACGAGCAGTACTTC.

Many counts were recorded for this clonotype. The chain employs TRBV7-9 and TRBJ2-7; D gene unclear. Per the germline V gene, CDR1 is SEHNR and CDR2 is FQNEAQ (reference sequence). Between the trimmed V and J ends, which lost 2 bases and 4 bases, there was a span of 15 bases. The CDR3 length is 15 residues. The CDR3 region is CASSLNYGQMYEQYF. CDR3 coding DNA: TGTGCCAGCAGCTTAAACTATGGTCAGATGTACGAGCAGTACTTC.

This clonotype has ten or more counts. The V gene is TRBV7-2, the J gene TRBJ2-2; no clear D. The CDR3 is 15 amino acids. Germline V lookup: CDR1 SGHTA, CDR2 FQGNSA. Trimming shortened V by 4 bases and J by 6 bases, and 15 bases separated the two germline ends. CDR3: CASSSLPGTAGELFF. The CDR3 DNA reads TGTGCCAGCAGCTCTCTCCCAGGAACCGCCGGGGAGCTGTTTTTT.

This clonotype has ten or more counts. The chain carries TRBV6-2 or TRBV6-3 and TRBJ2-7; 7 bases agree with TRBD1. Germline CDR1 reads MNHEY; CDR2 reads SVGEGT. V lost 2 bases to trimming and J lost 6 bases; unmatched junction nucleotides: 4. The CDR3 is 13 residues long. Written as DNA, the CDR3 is TGTGCCAGCAGTTACGGGACAGCTTCCGAGCAGTACGTC. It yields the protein CASSYGTASEQYV.

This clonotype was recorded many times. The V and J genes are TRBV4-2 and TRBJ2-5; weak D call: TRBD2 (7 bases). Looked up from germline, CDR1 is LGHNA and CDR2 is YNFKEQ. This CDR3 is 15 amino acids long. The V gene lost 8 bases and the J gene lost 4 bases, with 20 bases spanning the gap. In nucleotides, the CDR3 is TGTGCCAGCGCAAAAAAAGGGGGGGCCGGAGAGACCCAGTACTTC. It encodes CASAKKGGAGETQYF.

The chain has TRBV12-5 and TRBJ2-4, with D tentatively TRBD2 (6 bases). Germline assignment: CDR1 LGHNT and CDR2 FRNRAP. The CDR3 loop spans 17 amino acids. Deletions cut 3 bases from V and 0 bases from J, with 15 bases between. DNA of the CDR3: TGTGCTAGTGGTTTTAACCCAAGGAGGGGAGCCAAAAACATTCAGTACTTC. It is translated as CASGFNPRRGAKNIQYF.

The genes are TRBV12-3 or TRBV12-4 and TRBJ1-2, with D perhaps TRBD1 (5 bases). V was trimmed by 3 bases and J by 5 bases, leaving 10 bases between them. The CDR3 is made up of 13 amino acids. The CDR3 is CASSFRTPYGYTF. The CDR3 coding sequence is TGTGCCAGCAGTTTCCGGACACCTTATGGCTACACCTTC.

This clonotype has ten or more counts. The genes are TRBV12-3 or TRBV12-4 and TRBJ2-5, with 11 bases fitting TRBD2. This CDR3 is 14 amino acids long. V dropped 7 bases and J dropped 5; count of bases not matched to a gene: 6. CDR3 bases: TGTGCCAGCACACCTAGCGGGGGGATCGAGACCCAGTACTTC. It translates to CASTPSGGIETQYF.

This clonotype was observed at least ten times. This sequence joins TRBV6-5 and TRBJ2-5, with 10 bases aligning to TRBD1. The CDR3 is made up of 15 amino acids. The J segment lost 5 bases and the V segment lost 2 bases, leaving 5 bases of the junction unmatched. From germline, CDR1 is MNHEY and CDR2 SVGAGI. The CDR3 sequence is CASSYGQGVTETQYF. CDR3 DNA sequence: TGTGCCAGCAGTTACGGACAGGGGGTAACCGAGACCCAGTACTTC.

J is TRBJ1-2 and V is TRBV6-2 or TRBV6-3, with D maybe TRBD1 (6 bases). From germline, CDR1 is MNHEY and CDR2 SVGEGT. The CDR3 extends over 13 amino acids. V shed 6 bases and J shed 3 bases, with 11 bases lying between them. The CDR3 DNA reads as TGTGCCAGCAGCGCCGGGACATACTATGGCTACACCTTC. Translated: CASSAGTYYGYTF.

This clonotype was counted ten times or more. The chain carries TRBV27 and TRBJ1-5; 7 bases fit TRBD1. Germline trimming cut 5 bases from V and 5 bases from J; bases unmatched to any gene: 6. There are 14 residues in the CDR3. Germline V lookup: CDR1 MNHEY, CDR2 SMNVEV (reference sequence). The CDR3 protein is CASSPGTEHQPQHF. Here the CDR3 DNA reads TGTGCCAGCAGTCCCGGGACAGAACATCAGCCCCAGCATTTT.

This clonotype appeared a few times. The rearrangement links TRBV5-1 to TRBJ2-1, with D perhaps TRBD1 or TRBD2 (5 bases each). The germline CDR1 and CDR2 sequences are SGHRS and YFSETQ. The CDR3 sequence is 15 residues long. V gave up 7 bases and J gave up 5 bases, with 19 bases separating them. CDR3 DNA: TGCGCCAGCGAGGGGATGGTGAGGGGACACAATGAGCAGTTCTTC. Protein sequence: CASEGMVRGHNEQFF.

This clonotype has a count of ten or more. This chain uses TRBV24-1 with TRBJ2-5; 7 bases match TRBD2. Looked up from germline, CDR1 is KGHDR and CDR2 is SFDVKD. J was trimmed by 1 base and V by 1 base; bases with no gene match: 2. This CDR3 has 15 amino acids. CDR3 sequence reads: CATSDFRGVQETQYF. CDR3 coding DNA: TGTGCCACCAGTGATTTCCGGGGGGTCCAAGAGACCCAGTACTTC.

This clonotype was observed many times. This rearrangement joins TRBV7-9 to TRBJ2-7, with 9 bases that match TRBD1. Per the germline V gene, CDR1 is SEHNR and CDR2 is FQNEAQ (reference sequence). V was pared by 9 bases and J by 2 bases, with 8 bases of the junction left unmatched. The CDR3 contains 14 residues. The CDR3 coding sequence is TGTGCCAGTACTGACCGGGACAGGGCCTACGAGCAGTACGTC. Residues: CASTDRDRAYEQYV.

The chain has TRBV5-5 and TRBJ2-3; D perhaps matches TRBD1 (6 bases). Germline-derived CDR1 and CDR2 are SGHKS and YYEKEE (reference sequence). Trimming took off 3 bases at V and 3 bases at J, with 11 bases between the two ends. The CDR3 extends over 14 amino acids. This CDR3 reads CASSSLRGTDTQYF. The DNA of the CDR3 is TGTGCCAGCAGCTCCTTGAGGGGGACAGATACGCAGTATTTT.

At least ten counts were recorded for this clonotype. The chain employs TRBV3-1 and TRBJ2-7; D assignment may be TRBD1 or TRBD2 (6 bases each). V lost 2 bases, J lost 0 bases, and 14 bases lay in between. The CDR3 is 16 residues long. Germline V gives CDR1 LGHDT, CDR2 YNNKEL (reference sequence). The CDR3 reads CASSQKGGTSSYEQYV. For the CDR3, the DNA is TGTGCCAGCAGCCAAAAGGGGGGAACGAGCTCCTACGAGCAGTACGTC.

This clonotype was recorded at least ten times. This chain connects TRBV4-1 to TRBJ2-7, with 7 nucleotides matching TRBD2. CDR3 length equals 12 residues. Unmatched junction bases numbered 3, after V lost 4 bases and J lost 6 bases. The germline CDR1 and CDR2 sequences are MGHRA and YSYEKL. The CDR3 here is CASSPGGVEQYF. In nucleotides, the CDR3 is TGCGCCAGCAGCCCTGGGGGGGTCGAGCAGTACTTC.

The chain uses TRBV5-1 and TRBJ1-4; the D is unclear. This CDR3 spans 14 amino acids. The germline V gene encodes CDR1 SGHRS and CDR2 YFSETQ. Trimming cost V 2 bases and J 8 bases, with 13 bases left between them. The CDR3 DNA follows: TGCGCCAGCAGCTTTCTAACTTCGAGGGAAAAACTGTTTTTT. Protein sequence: CASSFLTSREKLFF.

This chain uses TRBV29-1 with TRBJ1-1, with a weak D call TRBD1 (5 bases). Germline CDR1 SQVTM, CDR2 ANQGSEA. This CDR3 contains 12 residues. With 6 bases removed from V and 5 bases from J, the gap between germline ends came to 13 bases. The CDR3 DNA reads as TGCAGCGTGGTCGGGGGGGTGACTGAAGCTTTCTTT. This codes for CSVVGGVTEAFF. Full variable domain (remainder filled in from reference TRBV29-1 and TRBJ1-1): SAVISQKPSRDICQRGTSLTIQCQVDSQVTMMFWYRQQPGQSLTLIATANQGSEATYESGFVIDKFPISRPNLTFSTLTVSNMSPEDSSIYLCSVVGGVTEAFFGQGTRLTVV.

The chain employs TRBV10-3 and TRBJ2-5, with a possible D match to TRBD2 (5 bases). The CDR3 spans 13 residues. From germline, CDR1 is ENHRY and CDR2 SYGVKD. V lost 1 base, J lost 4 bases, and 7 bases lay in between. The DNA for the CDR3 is TGTGCCATCAGTGAGTACCGGGGAGAGACCCAGTACTTC. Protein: CAISEYRGETQYF.

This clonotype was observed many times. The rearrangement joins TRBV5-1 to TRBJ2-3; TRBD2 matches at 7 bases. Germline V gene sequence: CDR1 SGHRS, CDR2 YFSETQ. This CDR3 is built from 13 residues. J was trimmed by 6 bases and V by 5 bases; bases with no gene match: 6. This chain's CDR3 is CASRRTSADTQYF. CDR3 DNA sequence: TGCGCCAGCAGGCGAACTAGCGCGGATACGCAGTATTTT.

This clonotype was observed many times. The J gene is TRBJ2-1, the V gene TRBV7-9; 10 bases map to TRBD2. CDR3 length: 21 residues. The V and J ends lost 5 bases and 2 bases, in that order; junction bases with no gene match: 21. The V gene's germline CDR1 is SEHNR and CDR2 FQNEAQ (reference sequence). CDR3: CASSPRGERGGTDFAYNEQFF. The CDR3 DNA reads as TGTGCCAGCAGCCCCCGGGGTGAGCGGGGGGGTACAGATTTCGCCTACAATGAGCAGTTCTTC.